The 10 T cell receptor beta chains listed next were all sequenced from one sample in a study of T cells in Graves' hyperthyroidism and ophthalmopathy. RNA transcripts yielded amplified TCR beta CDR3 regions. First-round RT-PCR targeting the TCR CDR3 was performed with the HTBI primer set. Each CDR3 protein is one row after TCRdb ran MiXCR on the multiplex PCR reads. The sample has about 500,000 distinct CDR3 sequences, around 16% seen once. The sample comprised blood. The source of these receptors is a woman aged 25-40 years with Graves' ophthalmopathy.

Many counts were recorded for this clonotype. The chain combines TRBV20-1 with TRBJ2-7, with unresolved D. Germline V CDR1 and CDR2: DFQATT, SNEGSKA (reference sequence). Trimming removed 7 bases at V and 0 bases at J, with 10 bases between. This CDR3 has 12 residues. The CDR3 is CSGQPLSYEQYF. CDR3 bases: TGCAGTGGGCAACCCCTCTCCTACGAGCAGTACTTC.

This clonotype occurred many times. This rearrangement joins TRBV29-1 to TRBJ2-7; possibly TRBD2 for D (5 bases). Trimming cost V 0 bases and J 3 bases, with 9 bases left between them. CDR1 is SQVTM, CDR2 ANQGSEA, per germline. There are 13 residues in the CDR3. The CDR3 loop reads CSVEDRGSYEQYF. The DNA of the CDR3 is TGCAGCGTTGAAGATCGTGGGAGCTACGAGCAGTACTTC.

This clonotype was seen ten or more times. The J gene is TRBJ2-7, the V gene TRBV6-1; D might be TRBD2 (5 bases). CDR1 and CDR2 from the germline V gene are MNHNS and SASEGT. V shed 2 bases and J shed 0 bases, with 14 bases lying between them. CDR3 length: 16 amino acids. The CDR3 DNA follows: TGTGCCAGCAGTGAATTGGTTTCGGGGAACTCCTACGAGCAGTACTTC. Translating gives CASSELVSGNSYEQYF.

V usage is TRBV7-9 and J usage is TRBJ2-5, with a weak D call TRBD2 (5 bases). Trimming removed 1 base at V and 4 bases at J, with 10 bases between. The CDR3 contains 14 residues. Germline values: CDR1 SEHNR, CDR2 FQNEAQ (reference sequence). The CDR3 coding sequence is TGTGCCAGCAGCTTAGTTGGCGGGTTAGAGACCCAGTACTTC. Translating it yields CASSLVGGLETQYF.

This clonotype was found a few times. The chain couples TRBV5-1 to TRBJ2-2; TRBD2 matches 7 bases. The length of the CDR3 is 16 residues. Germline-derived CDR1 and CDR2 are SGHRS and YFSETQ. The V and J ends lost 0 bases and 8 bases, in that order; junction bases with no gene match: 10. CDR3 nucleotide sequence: TGCGCCAGCAGCTTGGTGGCTAGCGGAGGAATAGGGGAGCTGTTTTTT. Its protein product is CASSLVASGGIGELFF.

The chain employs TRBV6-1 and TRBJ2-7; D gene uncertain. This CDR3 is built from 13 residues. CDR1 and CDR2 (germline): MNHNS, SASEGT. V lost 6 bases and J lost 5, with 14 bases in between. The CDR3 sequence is CASRGRILDEQYF. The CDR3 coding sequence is TGTGCCAGCAGAGGGCGAATCCTAGACGAGCAGTACTTC.

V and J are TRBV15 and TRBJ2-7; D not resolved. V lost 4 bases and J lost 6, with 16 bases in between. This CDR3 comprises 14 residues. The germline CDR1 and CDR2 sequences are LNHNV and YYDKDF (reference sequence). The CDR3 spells CATSTRGSGAEQYF. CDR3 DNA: TGTGCCACCAGCACCCGCGGTTCCGGCGCCGAGCAGTACTTC. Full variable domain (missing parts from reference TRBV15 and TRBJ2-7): DAMVIQNPRYQVTQFGKPVTLSCSQTLNHNVMYWYQQKSSQAPKLLFHYYDKDFNNEADTPDNFQSRRPNTSFCFLDIRSPGLGDTAMYLCATSTRGSGAEQYFGPGTRLTVT.

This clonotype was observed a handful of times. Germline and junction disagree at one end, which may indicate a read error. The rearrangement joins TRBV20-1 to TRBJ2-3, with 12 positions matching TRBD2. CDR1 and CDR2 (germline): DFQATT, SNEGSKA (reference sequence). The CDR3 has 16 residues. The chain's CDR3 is CSARGGLAGHTDTQYF. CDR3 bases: TGCAGTGCCAGAGGCGGACTAGCGGGACACACAGATACGCAGTATTTT.

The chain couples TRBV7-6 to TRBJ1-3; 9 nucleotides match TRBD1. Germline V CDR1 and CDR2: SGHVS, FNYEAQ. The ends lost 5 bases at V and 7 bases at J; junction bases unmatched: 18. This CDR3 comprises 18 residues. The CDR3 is CASSPSSWGQGAVNTIYF. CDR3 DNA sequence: TGTGCCAGCAGCCCGTCCTCTTGGGGACAGGGTGCAGTCAACACCATATATTTT.

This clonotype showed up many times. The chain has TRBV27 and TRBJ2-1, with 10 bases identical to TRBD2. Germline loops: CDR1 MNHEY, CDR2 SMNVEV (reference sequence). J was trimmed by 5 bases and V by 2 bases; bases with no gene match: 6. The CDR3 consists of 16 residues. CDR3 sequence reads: CASSLPSGSVDNEQFF. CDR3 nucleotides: TGTGCCAGCAGTTTACCTAGCGGGAGCGTCGACAATGAGCAGTTCTTC.